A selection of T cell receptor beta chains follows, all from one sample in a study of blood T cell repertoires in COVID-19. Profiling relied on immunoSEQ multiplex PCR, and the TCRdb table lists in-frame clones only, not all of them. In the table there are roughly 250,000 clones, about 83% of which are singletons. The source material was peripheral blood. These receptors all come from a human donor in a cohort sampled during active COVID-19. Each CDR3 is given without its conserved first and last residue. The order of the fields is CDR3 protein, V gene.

CDR3 protein: ASSYSGLYEKLF; V gene: TRBV6-5
CDR3 protein: ASRPAGGANTGELF; V gene: TRBV11-2
CDR3 protein: ASSPKGGETQY; V gene: TRBV19
CDR3 protein: ASSPVPPLDGYT; V gene: TRBV18
CDR3 protein: AVGDGYNEQF; V gene: TRBV13
CDR3 protein: ASSLGQREGHEQY; V gene: TRBV5-6
CDR3 protein: ARGQGKNSPLH; V gene: TRBV10-1
CDR3 protein: ASSPPRQGLYSNQPQH; V gene: TRBV5-4
CDR3 protein: ASSTNRGRPGELF; V gene: TRBV28
CDR3 protein: ASSKRTVNEQF; V gene: TRBV21-1
CDR3 protein: ASRYTGRASYEQY; V gene: TRBV5-4
CDR3 protein: ASSEPGAGLEQY; V gene: TRBV6-1
CDR3 protein: ASSLTRGGRSPLH; V gene: TRBV27
CDR3 protein: ASRVDRNTGELF; V gene: TRBV10-1
CDR3 protein: ASSLQGGTIY; V gene: TRBV11-3
CDR3 protein: ASSLGGRMNTEAF; V gene: TRBV27
CDR3 protein: ASRSQGEEKLF; V gene: TRBV6-5
CDR3 protein: ASSLQGSYNEQF; V gene: TRBV18
CDR3 protein: ASSRGVSVEAF; V gene: TRBV5-1
CDR3 protein: ASSLDRFYEQY; V gene: TRBV27
CDR3 protein: ASSPTSLETQY; V gene: TRBV13
CDR3 protein: ASSYPFGESTGELF; V gene: TRBV27
CDR3 protein: ASSFGVGTEAF; V gene: TRBV27
CDR3 protein: ARRGQGANWSF; V gene: TRBV2
CDR3 protein: ASSSPTSGRAWEQY; V gene: TRBV27
CDR3 protein: ASSEVVSTMNTEAF; V gene: TRBV6-1
CDR3 protein: ASSLDRGESQH; V gene: TRBV5-1
CDR3 protein: ASSSTGVDGYT; V gene: TRBV12-3/TRBV12-4
CDR3 protein: ASSEHTGPDGYT; V gene: TRBV2
CDR3 protein: ATSAPGVIGEQY; V gene: TRBV24-1